This TCR beta chain was captured in a study of shared clonotypes between healthy human individuals. Assay: immunoSEQ multiplex PCR; the TCRdb copy retains only in-frame clones and omits some. The table shows some 1,600,000 clones, with 95% to 99% occurring only once. For this clone: The antigen is undetermined.

In germline, CDR1 is SGHDT, CDR2 YYEEEE. Deletions cut 4 bases from V and 8 bases from J, with 18 bases between. The CDR3 is made up of 15 amino acids. The study's findings and limits: Donor clonotype sharing was expected to depend on sequencing depth. Tissues were not sampled, only blood, and their repertoires likely differ.

The genes are TRBV5-6 and TRBJ1-4; D uncertain. The sequence came from a man aged 30-40 years in good health. The sequencing sample was made of naive CD4+ T cells sorted from blood. Subset defined: CD45RA+ positively selected. The CDR3 loop reads CASSLSLGSAEKLFF. CDR3 in DNA: TGTGCCAGCAGCCTCTCCTTGGGATCGGCAGAAAAACTGTTTTTT.